This is a list of T cell receptor beta chains from one sample in a study of OX40 agonist ivuxolimab in advanced cancers. TCRdb's table, derived via immunoSEQ multiplex PCR, lists solely in-frame clones and lacks some. Counted here are about 43,000 clones, around nine tenths occurring once; the ten biggest clones make up roughly 10%. Sequenced material: CD4+ or CD8+ T cells sorted from blood, taken in a trial of the OX40 agonist ivuxolimab. Receptor source: an adult with an advanced solid tumor such as melanoma, head and neck, liver or kidney cancer. Each CDR3 is given with its conserved first and last residue. Fields, in order: J gene, V gene, clone size, D gene, CDR3 DNA, CDR3 protein. D genes are given only for firm matches. The size field is filled for only some rows; it gives once, few, many or a size class.

J gene: TRBJ2-3
V gene: TRBV4-1
clone size: -
D gene: -
CDR3 DNA: TGCGCCAGCAGCCAAGAAGCTGGCGCGGGGGATACGCAGTATTTT
CDR3 protein: CASSQEAGAGDTQYF

J gene: TRBJ1-1
V gene: TRBV13
clone size: -
D gene: -
CDR3 DNA: TGTGCCAGCAGCTTAGGGGACTACGCGAGAACTGAAGCTTTCTTT
CDR3 protein: CASSLGDYARTEAFF

J gene: TRBJ2-1
V gene: TRBV7-6
clone size: few
D gene: TRBD2
CDR3 DNA: TGTGCCAGCAGCGTATACCTAGCGGGAGGTCAAAGTGAGCAGTTCTTC
CDR3 protein: CASSVYLAGGQSEQFF

J gene: TRBJ1-1
V gene: TRBV6-5
clone size: -
D gene: -
CDR3 DNA: TGTGCCAGCGTTGGTCTGAACACTGAAGCTTTCTTT
CDR3 protein: CASVGLNTEAFF

J gene: TRBJ2-5
V gene: TRBV4-2
clone size: -
D gene: TRBD2
CDR3 DNA: TGTGCCAGCAGCCAAGTGGCGACTAGCGGGAGGGCCGGAGAGACCCAGTACTTC
CDR3 protein: CASSQVATSGRAGETQYF

J gene: TRBJ2-7
V gene: TRBV29-1
clone size: -
D gene: TRBD1
CDR3 DNA: TGCAGCGTTGCCCTGATGACAGGGAACGAGCAGTACTTC
CDR3 protein: CSVALMTGNEQYF

J gene: TRBJ2-1
V gene: TRBV4-3
clone size: once
D gene: -
CDR3 DNA: TGCGCCAGCAGCCATCATATTTTTTCCGAGACGCGCTCCTACAATGAGCAGTTCTTC
CDR3 protein: CASSHHIFSETRSYNEQFF

J gene: TRBJ2-7
V gene: TRBV7-9
clone size: -
D gene: -
CDR3 DNA: TGTGCCAGCGGTCGGGGCGCCTACGAGCAGTACTTC
CDR3 protein: CASGRGAYEQYF

J gene: TRBJ2-7
V gene: TRBV27
clone size: -
D gene: TRBD2
CDR3 DNA: TGTGCCAGCAGTTTCGCGGGGGGCTCCTACGAGCAGTACTTC
CDR3 protein: CASSFAGGSYEQYF

J gene: TRBJ2-3
V gene: TRBV4-2
clone size: -
D gene: -
CDR3 DNA: TGTGCCAGCAGCCAAGTAGCGATCGGCACAGATACGCAGTATTTT
CDR3 protein: CASSQVAIGTDTQYF

J gene: TRBJ2-7
V gene: TRBV5-1
clone size: -
D gene: -
CDR3 DNA: TGCGCCAGCAGCTTGTTTGGCGGTTCCTACGAGCAGTACTTC
CDR3 protein: CASSLFGGSYEQYF